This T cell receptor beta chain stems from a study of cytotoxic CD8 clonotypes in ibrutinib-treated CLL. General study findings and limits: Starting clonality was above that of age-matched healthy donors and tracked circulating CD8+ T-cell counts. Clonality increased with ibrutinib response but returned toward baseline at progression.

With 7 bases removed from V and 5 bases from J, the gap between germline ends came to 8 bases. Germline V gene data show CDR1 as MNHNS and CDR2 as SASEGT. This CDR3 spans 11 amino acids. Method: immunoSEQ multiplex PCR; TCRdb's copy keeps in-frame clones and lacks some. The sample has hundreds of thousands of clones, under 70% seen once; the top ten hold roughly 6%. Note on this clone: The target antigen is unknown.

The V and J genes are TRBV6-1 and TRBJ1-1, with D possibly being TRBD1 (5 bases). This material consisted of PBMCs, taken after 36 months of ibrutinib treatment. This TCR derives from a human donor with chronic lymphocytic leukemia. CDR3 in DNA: TGTGCCAGCACTGGGGGGACTGAAGCTTTCTTT. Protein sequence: CASTGGTEAFF.